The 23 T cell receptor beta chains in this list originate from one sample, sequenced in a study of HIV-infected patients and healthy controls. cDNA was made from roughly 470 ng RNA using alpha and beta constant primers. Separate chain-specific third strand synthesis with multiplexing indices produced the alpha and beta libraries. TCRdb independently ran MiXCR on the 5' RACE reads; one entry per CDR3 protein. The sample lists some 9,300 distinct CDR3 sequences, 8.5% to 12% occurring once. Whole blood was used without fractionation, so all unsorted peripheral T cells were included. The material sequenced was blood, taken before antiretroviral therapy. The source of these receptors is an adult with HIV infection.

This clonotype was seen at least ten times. In DNA form, the CDR3 reads TGTGCCAGCAGCTTAGTTTCGGCTAGCGGGAGTAATACAGATACGCAGTATTTT. As protein: CASSLVSASGSNTDTQYF. This chain links TRBV7-2 with TRBJ2-3, with 10 nucleotides matching TRBD2. The V gene's germline CDR1 is SGHTA and CDR2 FQGNSA. J lost 3 bases, V lost 1 base, and 10 bases had no gene match. The CDR3 covers 18 residues.

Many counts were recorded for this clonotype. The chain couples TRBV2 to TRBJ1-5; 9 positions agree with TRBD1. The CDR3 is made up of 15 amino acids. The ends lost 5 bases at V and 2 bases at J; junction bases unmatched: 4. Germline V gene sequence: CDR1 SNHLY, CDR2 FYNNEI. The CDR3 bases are TGTGCCAGCAGTACGGGACAGGGTCGCAATCAGCCCCAGCATTTT. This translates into CASSTGQGRNQPQHF.

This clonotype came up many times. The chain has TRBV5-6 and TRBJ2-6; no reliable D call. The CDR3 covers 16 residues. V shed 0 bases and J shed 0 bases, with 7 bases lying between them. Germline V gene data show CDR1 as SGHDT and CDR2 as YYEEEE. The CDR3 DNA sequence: TGTGCCAGCAGCTTGGTGTCTAGCTCTGGGGCCAACGTCCTGACTTTC. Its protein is CASSLVSSSGANVLTF.

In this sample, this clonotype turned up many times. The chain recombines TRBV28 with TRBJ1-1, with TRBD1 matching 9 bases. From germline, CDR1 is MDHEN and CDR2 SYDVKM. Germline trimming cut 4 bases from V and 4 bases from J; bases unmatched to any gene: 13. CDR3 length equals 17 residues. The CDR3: CASSSLSGTGWPTEAFF. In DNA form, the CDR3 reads TGTGCCAGCAGTTCTCTATCCGGGACAGGGTGGCCCACTGAAGCTTTCTTT.

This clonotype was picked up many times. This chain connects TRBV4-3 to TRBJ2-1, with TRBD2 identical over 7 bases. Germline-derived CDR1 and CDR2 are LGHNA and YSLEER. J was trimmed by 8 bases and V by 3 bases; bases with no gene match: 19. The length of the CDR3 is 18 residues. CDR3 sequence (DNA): TGCGCCAGCAGCCAGGATATGGACGGGAGGACCCTATTGGATGAGCAGTTCTTC. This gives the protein CASSQDMDGRTLLDEQFF.

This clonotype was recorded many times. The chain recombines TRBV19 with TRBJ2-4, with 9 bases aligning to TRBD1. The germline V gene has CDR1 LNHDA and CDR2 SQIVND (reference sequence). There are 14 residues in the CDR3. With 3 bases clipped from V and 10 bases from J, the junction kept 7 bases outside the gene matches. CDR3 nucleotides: TGTGCCAGTAGTATCACAGGGGGCGCGGAAATTCAGTACTTC. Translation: CASSITGGAEIQYF.

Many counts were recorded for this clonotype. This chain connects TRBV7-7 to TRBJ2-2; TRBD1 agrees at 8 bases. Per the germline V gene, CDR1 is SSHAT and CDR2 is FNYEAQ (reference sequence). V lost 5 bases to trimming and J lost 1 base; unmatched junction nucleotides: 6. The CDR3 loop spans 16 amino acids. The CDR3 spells CASSRLGTGNTGELFF. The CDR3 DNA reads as TGTGCCAGCAGCCGCTTAGGGACAGGGAACACCGGGGAGCTGTTTTTT.

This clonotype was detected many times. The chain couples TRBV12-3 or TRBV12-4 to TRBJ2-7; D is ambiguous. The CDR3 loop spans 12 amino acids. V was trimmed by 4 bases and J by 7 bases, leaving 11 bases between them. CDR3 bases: TGTGCCAGCAGTTCTAAAGTATTTGAGCAGTACTTC. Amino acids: CASSSKVFEQYF.

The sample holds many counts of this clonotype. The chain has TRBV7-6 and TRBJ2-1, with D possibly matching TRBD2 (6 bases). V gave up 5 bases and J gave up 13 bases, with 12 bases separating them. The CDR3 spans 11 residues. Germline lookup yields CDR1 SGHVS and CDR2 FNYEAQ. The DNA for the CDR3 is TGTGCCAGCAGCCCGGGACTGTTTCAGTTCTTC. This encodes CASSPGLFQFF.

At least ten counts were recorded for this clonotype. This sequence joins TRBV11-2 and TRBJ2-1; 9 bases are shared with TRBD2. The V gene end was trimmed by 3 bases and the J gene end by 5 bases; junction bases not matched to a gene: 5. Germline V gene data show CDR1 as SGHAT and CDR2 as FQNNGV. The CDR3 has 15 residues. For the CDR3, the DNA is TGTGCCAGCAGCTTGTTAGCGGGGGAGCACAATGAGCAGTTCTTC. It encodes CASSLLAGEHNEQFF.

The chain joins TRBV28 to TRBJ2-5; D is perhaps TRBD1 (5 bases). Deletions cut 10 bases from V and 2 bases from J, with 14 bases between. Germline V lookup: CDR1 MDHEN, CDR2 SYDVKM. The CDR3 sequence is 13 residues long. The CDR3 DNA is TGTGCCATCTCATCCGACAGTCAAGAGACCCAGTACTTC. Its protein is CAISSDSQETQYF. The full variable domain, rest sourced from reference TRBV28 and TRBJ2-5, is DVKVTQSSRYLVKRTGEKVFLECVQDMDHENMFWYRQDPGLGLRLIYFSYDVKMKEKGDIPEGYSVSREKKERFSLILESASTNQTSMYLCAISSDSQETQYFGPGTRLLVL.

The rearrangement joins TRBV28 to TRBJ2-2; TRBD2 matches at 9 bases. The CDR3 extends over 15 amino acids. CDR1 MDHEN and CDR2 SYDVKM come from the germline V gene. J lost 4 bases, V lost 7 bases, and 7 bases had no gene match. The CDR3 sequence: CASTFRGRATGELFF. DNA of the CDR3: TGTGCCAGCACGTTTCGCGGGAGGGCCACCGGGGAGCTGTTTTTT. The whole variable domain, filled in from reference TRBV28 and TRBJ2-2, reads DVKVTQSSRYLVKRTGEKVFLECVQDMDHENMFWYRQDPGLGLRLIYFSYDVKMKEKGDIPEGYSVSREKKERFSLILESASTNQTSMYLCASTFRGRATGELFFGEGSRLTVL.

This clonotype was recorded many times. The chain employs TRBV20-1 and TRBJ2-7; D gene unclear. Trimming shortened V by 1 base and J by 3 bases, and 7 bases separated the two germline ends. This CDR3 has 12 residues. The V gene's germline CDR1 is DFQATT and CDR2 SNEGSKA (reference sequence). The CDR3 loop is CSARVGVYEQYF. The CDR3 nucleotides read TGCAGTGCTAGAGTTGGGGTCTACGAGCAGTACTTC.

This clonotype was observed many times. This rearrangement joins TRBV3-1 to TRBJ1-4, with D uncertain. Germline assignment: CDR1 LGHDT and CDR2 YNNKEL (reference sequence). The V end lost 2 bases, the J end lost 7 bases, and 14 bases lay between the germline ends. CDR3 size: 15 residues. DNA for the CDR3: TGTGCCAGCAGCCAAAAGACCGCTAAGGGTGAAAAACTGTTTTTT. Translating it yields CASSQKTAKGEKLFF.

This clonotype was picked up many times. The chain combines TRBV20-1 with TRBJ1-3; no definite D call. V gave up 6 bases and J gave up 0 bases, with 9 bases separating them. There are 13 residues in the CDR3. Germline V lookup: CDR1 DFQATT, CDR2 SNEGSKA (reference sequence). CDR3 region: CSAPEGSGNTIYF. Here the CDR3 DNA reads TGCAGTGCGCCCGAGGGCTCTGGAAACACCATATATTTT.

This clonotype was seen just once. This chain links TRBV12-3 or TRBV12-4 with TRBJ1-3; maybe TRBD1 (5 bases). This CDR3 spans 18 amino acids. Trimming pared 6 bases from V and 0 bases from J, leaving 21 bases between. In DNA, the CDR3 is TGTGCCAGCAGACTTCCTCGGGGCAGGCGTTACTCTGGAAACACCATATATTTT. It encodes CASRLPRGRRYSGNTIYF.

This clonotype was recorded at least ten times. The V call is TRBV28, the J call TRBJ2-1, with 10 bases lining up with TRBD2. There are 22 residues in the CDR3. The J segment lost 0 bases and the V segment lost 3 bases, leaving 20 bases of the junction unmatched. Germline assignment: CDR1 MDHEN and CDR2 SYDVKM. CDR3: CASSFHHRSRTSGSNSYNEQFF. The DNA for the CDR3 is TGTGCCAGCAGTTTTCATCATAGATCTCGGACTAGCGGCTCTAACTCCTACAATGAGCAGTTCTTC.

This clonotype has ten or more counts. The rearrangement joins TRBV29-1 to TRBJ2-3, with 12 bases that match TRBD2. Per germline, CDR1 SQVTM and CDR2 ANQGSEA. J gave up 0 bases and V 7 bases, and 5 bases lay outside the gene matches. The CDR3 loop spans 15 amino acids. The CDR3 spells CSARTSGDSTDTQYF. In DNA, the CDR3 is TGCAGCGCCCGGACTAGCGGGGACAGCACAGATACGCAGTATTTT.

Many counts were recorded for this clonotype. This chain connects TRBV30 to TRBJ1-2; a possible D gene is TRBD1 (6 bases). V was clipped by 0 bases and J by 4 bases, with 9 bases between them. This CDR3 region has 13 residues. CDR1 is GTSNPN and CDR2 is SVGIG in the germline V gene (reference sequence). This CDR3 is CAWSVGDTYGYTF. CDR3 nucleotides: TGTGCCTGGAGTGTAGGGGACACCTATGGCTACACCTTC. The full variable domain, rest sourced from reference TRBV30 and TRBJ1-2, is SQTIHQWPATLVQPVGSPLSLECTVEGTSNPNLYWYRQAAGRGLQLLFYSVGIGQISSEVPQNLSASRPQDRQFILSSKKLLLSDSGFYLCAWSVGDTYGYTFGSGTRLTVV.

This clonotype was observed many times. CDR3 sequence: CSVETAPQFPYGYTF. The CDR3 nucleotides are TGCAGCGTTGAAACGGCCCCGCAGTTTCCCTATGGCTACACCTTC. The chain has TRBV29-1 and TRBJ1-2, with D uncertain. This CDR3 is built from 15 residues. Per the germline V gene, CDR1 is SQVTM and CDR2 is ANQGSEA. Trimming cost V 2 bases and J 4 bases, with 17 bases left between them.

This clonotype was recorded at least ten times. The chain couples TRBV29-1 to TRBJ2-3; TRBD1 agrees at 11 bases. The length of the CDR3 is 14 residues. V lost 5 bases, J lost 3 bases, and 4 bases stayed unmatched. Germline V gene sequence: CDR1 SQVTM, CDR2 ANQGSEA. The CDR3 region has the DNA TGCAGCGTTTCCGGACAGGGGGCGACAGATACGCAGTATTTT. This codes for CSVSGQGATDTQYF.

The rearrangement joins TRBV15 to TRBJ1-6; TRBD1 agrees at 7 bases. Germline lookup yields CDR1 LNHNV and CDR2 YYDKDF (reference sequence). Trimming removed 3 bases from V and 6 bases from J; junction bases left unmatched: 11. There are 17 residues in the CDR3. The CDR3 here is CATSRGDSAPLNSPLHF. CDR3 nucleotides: TGTGCCACCAGCAGGGGGGACAGTGCACCCCTTAATTCACCCCTCCACTTT.

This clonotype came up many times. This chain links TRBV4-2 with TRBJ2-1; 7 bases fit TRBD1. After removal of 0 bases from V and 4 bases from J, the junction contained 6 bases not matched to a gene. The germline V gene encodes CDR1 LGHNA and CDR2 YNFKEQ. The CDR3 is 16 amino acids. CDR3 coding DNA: TGTGCCAGCAGCCAAGACGCACAGGGGAATTACAATGAGCAGTTCTTC. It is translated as CASSQDAQGNYNEQFF.